This TCR beta chain was observed in a study of cytotoxic CD8 clonotypes in ibrutinib-treated CLL. The CDR3 runs to 15 residues. Trimming left V 6 bases short and J 4 bases short, with 18 bases between. CDR1 is LNHDA and CDR2 is SQIVND in the germline V gene (reference sequence). Worth noting for this clone: Its antigen is currently unknown.

The method was immunoSEQ multiplex PCR; TCRdb's version includes in-frame clones alone and lacks a portion of them. The sample includes approximately 57,000 clones, roughly three fifths of them seen just once. Study-level points and caveats: Exceeding age-matched healthy donors, baseline clonality also tracked the counts of circulating CD8+ T cells.

The clonotype comes from a human donor with chronic lymphocytic leukemia. The chain links TRBV19 to TRBJ1-1; a possible D gene is TRBD1 (5 bases). The sample in question was PBMCs, obtained after 24 months of ibrutinib treatment. The CDR3 loop is CASRESDTSLTEAFF. CDR3 DNA sequence: TGTGCCAGTAGAGAATCGGACACGAGCCTCACTGAAGCTTTCTTT.